The rows below give T cell receptor beta chains drawn from one sample of a study of T cells in Graves' hyperthyroidism and ophthalmopathy. Using its own MiXCR run on the multiplex PCR reads, TCRdb lists one record per CDR3 protein. The repertoire holds about 500,000 distinct CDR3 sequences, with about an eighth as singletons. Sample: blood. The receptors come from a woman between 18 and 30 years old with Graves' hyperthyroidism. CDR3s leave out the opening cysteine and the closing phenylalanine or tryptophan. Part of the rows lack a size; the others show once, few, many or a class for expanded clones.

SARQETQY TRBV20-1 many
ASSPGLSYNEQF TRBV6-1 many
ASSSDSWTGGTDTQY TRBV12-3/TRBV12-4 few
ASSRQSGTEAF TRBV12-3/TRBV12-4 many
ASSLAADTDTQY TRBV5-1 few
SATPVLGGHMADTQY TRBV20-1 many
AWSYGTSNEQF TRBV30 many
ASSLGVSADTQY TRBV5-8 many
SVEKMGSYEQY TRBV29-1 many
ASSFTATNEKLF TRBV5-1 many
ASSIGDSGRPQY TRBV19 -
ASSQFSGTSRRAAIQY TRBV3-1 few
ATSDFRVGQGAYGYT TRBV24-1 many
ASSLYGQDYNEQF TRBV13 many
ASSNDRNTEAF TRBV2 many
ASRLCGQPHH TRBV18 -
ASSLPSGRGDTQY TRBV5-6 many
ASSSTNNEQF TRBV7-8 many
ASSQDMNTEAF TRBV14 many
AISESPSGIGYEQY TRBV10-3 -
AWSVTGGSVYNEQF TRBV30 -
ASSYPRTGGGETQY TRBV6-1 many
SARPKGRGNQPQH TRBV20-1 many